This TCR beta chain is drawn from a study of shared clonotypes between healthy human individuals. This table comes from immunoSEQ multiplex PCR, and its TCRdb copy is limited to in-frame clones, with some not included. The table has approximately 1,500,000 clones, approximately 96% seen once; the top ten hold roughly 1.1%. Findings and caveats of the study: Generally, naive subsets came out with larger estimated richness than memory subsets. Clonotype sharing levels among donors were expected to vary with sequencing depth.

CD45RA+ naive and CD45RA-negative memory subsets were separated from CD4+ cells. About this clone: Antigen: not known.

The sequencing sample was made of naive CD4+ T cells sorted from blood. Stated subset: CD45RA+ positively selected. The receptor's source is a man aged 30 to 45 in good health.

Here the CDR3 DNA reads TGTGCCAGCTACAATAGCAATCAGCCCCAGCATTTT. Residues: CASYNSNQPQHF. The gene calls are TRBV28 and TRBJ1-5; unclear D gene. V was clipped by 8 bases and J by 0 bases, with 5 bases between them. Germline V CDR1 and CDR2: MDHEN, SYDVKM. This CDR3 is 12 amino acids long.